These T cell receptor beta chains were read from a single sample in a study of blood T cell repertoires in COVID-19. TCRdb keeps only in-frame clones here, not all; method: immunoSEQ multiplex PCR. The table records some 340,000 clones, 90% of them present only once. Sequencing used PBMCs or T cells enriched from blood (not recorded which). These TCRs come from a woman aged 25-40 years who had been exposed to COVID-19. The CDR3 runs from the conserved cysteine through the conserved F or W.

v_gene: TRBV5-5
j_gene: TRBJ2-3
CDR3aa: CASSLRLAGDPDTQYF

v_gene: TRBV20-1
j_gene: TRBJ2-6
CDR3aa: CSASLLGSPGANVLTF

v_gene: TRBV3-1/TRBV3-2
j_gene: TRBJ1-6
CDR3aa: CASSQGQGVISPLHF

v_gene: TRBV2
j_gene: TRBJ2-1
CDR3aa: CASRLGGGSYNEQFF

v_gene: TRBV24-1
j_gene: TRBJ1-2
CDR3aa: CATSDFRTEYGYTF

v_gene: TRBV5-1
j_gene: TRBJ2-7
CDR3aa: CASSLQTENEQYF

v_gene: TRBV7-9
j_gene: TRBJ2-7
CDR3aa: CASSARRGEKYF

v_gene: TRBV27
j_gene: TRBJ1-3
CDR3aa: CASSLETDRGSGNTIYF

v_gene: TRBV4-3
j_gene: TRBJ1-3
CDR3aa: CASSQDWEASGNTIYF

v_gene: TRBV6-1
j_gene: TRBJ2-1
CDR3aa: CASSEADRGEDNEQFF

v_gene: TRBV15
j_gene: TRBJ1-3
CDR3aa: CATSRGIGTTGNTIYF

v_gene: TRBV11-1
j_gene: TRBJ1-5
CDR3aa: CASSLGVGQPQHF

v_gene: TRBV9
j_gene: TRBJ2-7
CDR3aa: CASSVSGVLPDEQYF

v_gene: TRBV7-2
j_gene: TRBJ1-1
CDR3aa: CASSWGTTNTEAFF

v_gene: TRBV19
j_gene: TRBJ2-5
CDR3aa: CASSRVGPHQETQYF

v_gene: TRBV9
j_gene: TRBJ1-1
CDR3aa: CASSVGGQLSMNTEAFF

v_gene: TRBV2
j_gene: TRBJ1-3
CDR3aa: CASSEARSGNTIYF

v_gene: TRBV7-9
j_gene: TRBJ2-1
CDR3aa: CASSLGVAGYNEQFF

v_gene: TRBV4-3
j_gene: TRBJ1-1
CDR3aa: CASSQDPYTNTEAFF

v_gene: TRBV5-4
j_gene: TRBJ1-2
CDR3aa: CASSLESWAGDGYTF

v_gene: TRBV5-1
j_gene: TRBJ2-1
CDR3aa: CASSLGWRGEYNEQFF

v_gene: TRBV5-6
j_gene: TRBJ2-2
CDR3aa: CASSRTKRTGELFF

v_gene: TRBV12-3/TRBV12-4
j_gene: TRBJ1-2
CDR3aa: CASSPKRGYGYTF

v_gene: TRBV7-8
j_gene: TRBJ1-3
CDR3aa: CASRTGFRGNTIYF

v_gene: TRBV7-2
j_gene: TRBJ1-2
CDR3aa: CASSFVGADGYTF

v_gene: TRBV3-1/TRBV3-2
j_gene: TRBJ1-5
CDR3aa: CASSQDPTGVGNQPQHF

v_gene: TRBV2
j_gene: TRBJ1-6
CDR3aa: CASSESRPGNNSPLHF

v_gene: TRBV29-1
j_gene: TRBJ2-1
CDR3aa: CSAKAPNYNEQFF

v_gene: TRBV7-3
j_gene: TRBJ2-1
CDR3aa: CASSPWGLGNSYNEQFF

v_gene: TRBV9
j_gene: TRBJ1-2
CDR3aa: CASSVEWGAWGAYGDYGYTF

v_gene: TRBV5-1
j_gene: TRBJ2-7
CDR3aa: CASSLAGQGSSYEQYF

v_gene: TRBV7-9
j_gene: TRBJ1-2
CDR3aa: CASSSPGGYGYTF

v_gene: TRBV19
j_gene: TRBJ2-7
CDR3aa: CASIVTGGGINEQYF

v_gene: TRBV7-9
j_gene: TRBJ2-4
CDR3aa: CASSRDGLAKNIQYF